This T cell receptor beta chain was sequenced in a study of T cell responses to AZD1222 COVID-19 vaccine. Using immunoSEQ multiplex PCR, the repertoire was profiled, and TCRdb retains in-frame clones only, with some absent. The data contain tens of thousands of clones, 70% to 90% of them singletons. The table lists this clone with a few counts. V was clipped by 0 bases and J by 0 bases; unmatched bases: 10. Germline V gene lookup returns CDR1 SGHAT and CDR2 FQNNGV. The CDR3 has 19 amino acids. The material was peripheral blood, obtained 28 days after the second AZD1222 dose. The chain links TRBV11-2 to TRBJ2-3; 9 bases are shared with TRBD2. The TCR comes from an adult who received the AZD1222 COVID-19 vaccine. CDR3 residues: CASSLDPAASGASTDTQYF. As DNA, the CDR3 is TGTGCCAGCAGCTTAGATCCCGCCGCTAGCGGGGCTAGCACAGATACGCAGTATTTT.